This TCR beta chain stems from a study of cytomegalovirus exposure and HLA in healthy donors. The germline V gene encodes CDR1 ENHRY and CDR2 SYGVKD. Losses at the gene ends were 6 bases for V and 11 bases for J; bases not matched to a gene: 14. The CDR3 is made up of 14 amino acids. PCR primers comprised 60 Vbeta and 13 Jbeta primers. Using immunoSEQ multiplex PCR, the repertoire was profiled, and TCRdb retains in-frame clones only, with some absent. The table lists some 200,000 clones. The V call is TRBV10-3, the J call TRBJ2-5; 8 positions match TRBD1. This clonotype originated in a girl aged 2 to 10 in good health and CMV-seropositive. The sequenced material came from PBMCs. The DNA for the CDR3 is TGTGCCATCAGCGAGGACAGGGAGGTGAATGAGCAGTACTTC. This gives the protein CAISEDREVNEQYF.